This T cell receptor (beta chain) was retrieved from a study of blood T cell repertoires in COVID-19. Study details: T cells, B-cell-depleted T cells, or PBMCs provided the cDNA or gDNA that served as material.

Data came from immunoSEQ multiplex PCR; TCRdb stores just in-frame clones and leaves some out. Among approximately 100,000 clones, around 84% were seen once, and the ten largest hold approximately 7.9%. The CDR3 has 15 amino acids. CDR1 is MNHNY, CDR2 SVGAGI, per germline (reference sequence). The ends lost 2 bases at V and 6 bases at J; junction bases unmatched: 7. The receptor comes from a woman over 75 with active or convalescent COVID-19. This rearrangement joins TRBV6-6 to TRBJ2-7; 10 bases agree with TRBD1. Sequenced material: peripheral blood. For the CDR3, the DNA is TGTGCCAGCAGTTACCGCCGGGACAGGGGTCGCGAGCAGTACTTC. Translating it yields CASSYRRDRGREQYF.